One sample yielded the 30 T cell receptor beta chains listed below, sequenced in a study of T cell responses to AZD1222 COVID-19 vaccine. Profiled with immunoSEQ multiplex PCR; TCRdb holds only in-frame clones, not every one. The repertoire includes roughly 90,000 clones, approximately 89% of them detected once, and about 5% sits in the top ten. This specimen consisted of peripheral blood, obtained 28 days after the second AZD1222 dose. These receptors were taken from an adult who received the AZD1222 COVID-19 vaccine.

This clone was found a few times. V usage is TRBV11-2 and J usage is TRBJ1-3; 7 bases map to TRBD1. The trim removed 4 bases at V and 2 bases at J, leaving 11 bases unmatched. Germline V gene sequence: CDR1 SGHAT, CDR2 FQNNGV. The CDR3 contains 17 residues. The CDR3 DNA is TGTGCCAGCAGCTCCGCCCCAATAGACAGGGCTGGAAACACCATATATTTT. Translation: CASSSAPIDRAGNTIYF.

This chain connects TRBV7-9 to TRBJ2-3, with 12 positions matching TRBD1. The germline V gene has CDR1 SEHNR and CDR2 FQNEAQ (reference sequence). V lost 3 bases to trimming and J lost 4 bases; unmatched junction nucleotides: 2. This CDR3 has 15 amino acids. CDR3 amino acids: CASSLGQGAPDTQYF. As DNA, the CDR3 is TGTGCCAGCAGCTTGGGACAGGGGGCCCCAGATACGCAGTATTTT.

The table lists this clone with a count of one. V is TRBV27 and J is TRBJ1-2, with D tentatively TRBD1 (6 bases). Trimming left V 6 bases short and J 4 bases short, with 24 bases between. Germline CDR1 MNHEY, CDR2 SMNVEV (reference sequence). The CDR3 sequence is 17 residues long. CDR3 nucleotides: TGTGCCAGCAGATATCCCTCGACAGGCCGCTCTCCCTATGGCTACACCTTC. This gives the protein CASRYPSTGRSPYGYTF.

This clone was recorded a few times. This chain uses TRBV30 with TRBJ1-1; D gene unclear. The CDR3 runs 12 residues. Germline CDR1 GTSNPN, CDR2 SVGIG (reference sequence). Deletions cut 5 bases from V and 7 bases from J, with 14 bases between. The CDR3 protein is CAWGQGGGEAFF. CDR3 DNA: TGTGCCTGGGGTCAAGGAGGTGGTGAAGCTTTCTTT.

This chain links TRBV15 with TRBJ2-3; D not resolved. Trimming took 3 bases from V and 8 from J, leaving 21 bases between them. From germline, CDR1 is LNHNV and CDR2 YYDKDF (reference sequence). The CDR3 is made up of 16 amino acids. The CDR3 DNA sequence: TGTGCCACCAGCAGGGGCCTTGTGGGCGTCGCGGTTACGCAGTATTTT. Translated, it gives CATSRGLVGVAVTQYF.

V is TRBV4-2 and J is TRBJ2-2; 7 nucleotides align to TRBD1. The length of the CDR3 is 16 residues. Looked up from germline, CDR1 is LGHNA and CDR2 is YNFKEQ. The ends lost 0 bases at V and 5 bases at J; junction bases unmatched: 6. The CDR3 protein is CASSQEPGQKTGELFF. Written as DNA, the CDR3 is TGTGCCAGCAGCCAAGAGCCGGGACAGAAGACCGGGGAGCTGTTTTTT.

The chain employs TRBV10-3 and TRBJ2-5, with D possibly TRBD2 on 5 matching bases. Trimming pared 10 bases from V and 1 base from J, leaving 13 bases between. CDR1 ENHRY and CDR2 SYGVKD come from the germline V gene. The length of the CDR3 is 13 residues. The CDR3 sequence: CASQPGTQETQYF. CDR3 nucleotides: TGTGCCAGCCAACCGGGAACCCAAGAGACCCAGTACTTC.

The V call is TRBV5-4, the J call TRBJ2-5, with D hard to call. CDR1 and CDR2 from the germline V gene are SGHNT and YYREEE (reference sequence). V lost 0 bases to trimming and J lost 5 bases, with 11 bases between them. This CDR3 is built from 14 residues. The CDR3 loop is CASSLANGLETQYF. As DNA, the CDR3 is TGTGCCAGCAGCTTGGCCAATGGGTTGGAGACCCAGTACTTC.

CDR3 protein: CASSLSPGYPYNEQFF. CDR3 nucleotide sequence: TGTGCCAGCAGTTTATCTCCGGGTTACCCCTACAATGAGCAGTTCTTC. The chain recombines TRBV27 with TRBJ2-1, with D unresolved. CDR3 length equals 16 residues. With 0 bases removed from V and 2 bases from J, the gap between germline ends came to 11 bases. The germline CDR1 and CDR2 sequences are MNHEY and SMNVEV (reference sequence).

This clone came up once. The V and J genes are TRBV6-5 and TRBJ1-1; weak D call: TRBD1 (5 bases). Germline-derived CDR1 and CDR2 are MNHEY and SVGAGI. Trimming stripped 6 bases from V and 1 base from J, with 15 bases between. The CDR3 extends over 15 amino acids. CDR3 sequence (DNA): TGTGCCAGCAGCCCCCGGCGGACAACGAACACTGAAGCTTTCTTT. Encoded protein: CASSPRRTTNTEAFF.

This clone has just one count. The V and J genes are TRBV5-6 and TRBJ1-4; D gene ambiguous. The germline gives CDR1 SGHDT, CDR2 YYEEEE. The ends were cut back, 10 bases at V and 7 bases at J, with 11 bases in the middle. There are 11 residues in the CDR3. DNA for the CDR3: TGTGCCCGACGGGAGGGTGAAAAACTGTTTTTT. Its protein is CARREGEKLFF.

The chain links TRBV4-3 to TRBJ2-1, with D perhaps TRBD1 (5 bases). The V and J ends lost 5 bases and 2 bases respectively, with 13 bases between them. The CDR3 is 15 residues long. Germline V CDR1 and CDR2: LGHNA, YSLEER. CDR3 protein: CASSWGWGTYNEQFF. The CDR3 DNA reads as TGCGCCAGCAGCTGGGGCTGGGGAACCTACAATGAGCAGTTCTTC.

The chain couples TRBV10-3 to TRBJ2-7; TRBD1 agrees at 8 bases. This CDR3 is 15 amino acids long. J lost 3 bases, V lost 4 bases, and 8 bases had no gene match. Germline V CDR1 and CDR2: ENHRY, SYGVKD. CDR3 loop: CAISVDRGGLYEQYF. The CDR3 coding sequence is TGTGCCATCAGTGTTGACAGGGGAGGACTCTACGAGCAGTACTTC.

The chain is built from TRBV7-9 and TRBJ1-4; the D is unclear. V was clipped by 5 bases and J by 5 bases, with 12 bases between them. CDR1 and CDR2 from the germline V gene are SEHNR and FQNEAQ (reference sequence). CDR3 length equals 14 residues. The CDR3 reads CASSRGPRNEKLFF. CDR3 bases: TGTGCCAGCAGCCGTGGCCCTAGGAATGAAAAACTGTTTTTT. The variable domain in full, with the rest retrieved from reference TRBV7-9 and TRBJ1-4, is DTGVSQNPRHKITKRGQNVTFRCDPISEHNRLYWYRQTLGQGPEFLTYFQNEAQLEKSRLLSDRFSAERPKGSFSTLEIQRTEQGDSAMYLCASSRGPRNEKLFFGSGTQLSVL.

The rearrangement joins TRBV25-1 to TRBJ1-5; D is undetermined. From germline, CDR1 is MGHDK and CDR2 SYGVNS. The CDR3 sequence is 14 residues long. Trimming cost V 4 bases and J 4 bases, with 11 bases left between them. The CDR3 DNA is TGTGCCAGCAGTGTTGCGGGTGGTAATCAGCCCCAGCATTTT. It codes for CASSVAGGNQPQHF. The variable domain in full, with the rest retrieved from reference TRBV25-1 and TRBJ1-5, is EADIYQTPRYLVIGTGKKITLECSQTMGHDKMYWYQQDPGMELHLIHYSYGVNSTEKGDLSSESTVSRIRTEHFPLTLESARPSHTSQYLCASSVAGGNQPQHFGDGTRLSIL.

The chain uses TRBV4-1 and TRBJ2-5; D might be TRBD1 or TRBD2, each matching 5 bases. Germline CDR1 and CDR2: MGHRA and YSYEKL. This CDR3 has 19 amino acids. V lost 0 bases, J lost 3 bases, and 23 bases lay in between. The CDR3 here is CASSQDEGPQTSDKETQYF. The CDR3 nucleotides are TGCGCCAGCAGCCAAGATGAGGGGCCGCAAACGTCGGACAAAGAGACCCAGTACTTC.

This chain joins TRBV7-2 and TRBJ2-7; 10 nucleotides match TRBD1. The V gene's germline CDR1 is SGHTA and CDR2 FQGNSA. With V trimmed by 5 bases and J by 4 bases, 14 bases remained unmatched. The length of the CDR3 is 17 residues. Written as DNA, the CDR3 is TGTGCCAGCAGCCTGCTAAACCGGGACAGGGGACTTTACGAGCAGTACTTC. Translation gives CASSLLNRDRGLYEQYF.

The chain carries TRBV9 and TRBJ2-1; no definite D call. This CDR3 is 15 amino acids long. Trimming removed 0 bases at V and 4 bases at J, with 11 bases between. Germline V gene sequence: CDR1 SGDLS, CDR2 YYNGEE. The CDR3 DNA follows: TGTGCCAGCAGCGTAGGTGGAGACCCATACAATGAGCAGTTCTTC. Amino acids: CASSVGGDPYNEQFF.

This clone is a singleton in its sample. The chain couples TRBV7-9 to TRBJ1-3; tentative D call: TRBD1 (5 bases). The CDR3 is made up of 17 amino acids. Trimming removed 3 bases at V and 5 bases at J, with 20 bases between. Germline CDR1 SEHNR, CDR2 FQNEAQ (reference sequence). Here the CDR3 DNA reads TGTGCCAGCAGCTTGGCGGGGCCCCGAATCCGGAGAAACACCATATATTTT. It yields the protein CASSLAGPRIRRNTIYF.

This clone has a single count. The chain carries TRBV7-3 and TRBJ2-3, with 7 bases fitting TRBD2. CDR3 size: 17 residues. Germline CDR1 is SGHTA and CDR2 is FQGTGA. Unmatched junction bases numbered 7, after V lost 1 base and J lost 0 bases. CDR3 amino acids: CASSLSSGRGSTDTQYF. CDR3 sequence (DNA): TGTGCCAGCAGCTTAAGTTCCGGGCGGGGGAGCACAGATACGCAGTATTTT.

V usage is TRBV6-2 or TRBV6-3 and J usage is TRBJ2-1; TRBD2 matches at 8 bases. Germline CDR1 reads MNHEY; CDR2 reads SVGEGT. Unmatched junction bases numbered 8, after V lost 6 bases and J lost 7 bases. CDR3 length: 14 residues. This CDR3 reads CASRYGGANNEQFF. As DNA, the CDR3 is TGTGCCAGCAGATACGGGGGGGCGAATAATGAGCAGTTCTTC.

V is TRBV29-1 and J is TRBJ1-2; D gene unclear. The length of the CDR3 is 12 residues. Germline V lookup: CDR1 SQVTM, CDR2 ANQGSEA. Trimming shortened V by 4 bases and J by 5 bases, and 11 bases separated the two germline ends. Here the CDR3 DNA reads TGCAGCGTTGTAAGCAGCGGATATGGCTACACCTTC. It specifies CSVVSSGYGYTF.

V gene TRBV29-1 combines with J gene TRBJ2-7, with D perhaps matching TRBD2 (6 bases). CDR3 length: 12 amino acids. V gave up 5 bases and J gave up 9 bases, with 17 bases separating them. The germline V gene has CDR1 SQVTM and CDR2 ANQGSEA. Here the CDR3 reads CSVYGRGTRQYF. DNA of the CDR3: TGCAGCGTTTACGGGAGAGGGACGCGGCAGTACTTC.

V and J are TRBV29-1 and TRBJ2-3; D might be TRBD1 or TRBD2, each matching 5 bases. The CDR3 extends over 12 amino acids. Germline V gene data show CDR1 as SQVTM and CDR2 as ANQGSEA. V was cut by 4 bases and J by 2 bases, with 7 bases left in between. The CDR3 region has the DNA TGCAGCGTTGCGGGGACCACAGATACGCAGTATTTT. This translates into CSVAGTTDTQYF.

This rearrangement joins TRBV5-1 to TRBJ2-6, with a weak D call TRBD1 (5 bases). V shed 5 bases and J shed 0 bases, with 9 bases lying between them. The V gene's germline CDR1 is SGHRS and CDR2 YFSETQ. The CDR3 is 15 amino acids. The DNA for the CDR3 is TGCGCCAGCAGTCCGACAGTCTCTGGGGCCAACGTCCTGACTTTC. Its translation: CASSPTVSGANVLTF.

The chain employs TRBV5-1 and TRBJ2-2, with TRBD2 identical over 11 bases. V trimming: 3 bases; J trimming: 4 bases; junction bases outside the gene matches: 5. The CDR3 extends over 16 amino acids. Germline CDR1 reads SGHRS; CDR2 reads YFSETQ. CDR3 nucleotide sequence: TGCGCCAGCAGCTGGGGGACTAGCGGATCCACCGGGGAGCTGTTTTTT. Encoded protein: CASSWGTSGSTGELFF. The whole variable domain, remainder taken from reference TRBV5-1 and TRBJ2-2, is KAGVTQTPRYLIKTRGQQVTLSCSPISGHRSVSWYQQTPGQGLQFLFEYFSETQRNKGNFPGRFSGRQFSNSRSEMNVSTLELGDSALYLCASSWGTSGSTGELFFGEGSRLTVL.

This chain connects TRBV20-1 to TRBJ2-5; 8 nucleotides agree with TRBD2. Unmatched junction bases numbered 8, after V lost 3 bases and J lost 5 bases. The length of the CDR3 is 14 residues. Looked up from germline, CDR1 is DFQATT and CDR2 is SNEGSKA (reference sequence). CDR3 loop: CSASLAGGMETQYF. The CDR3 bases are TGCAGTGCTAGTTTGGCGGGGGGTATGGAGACCCAGTACTTC.

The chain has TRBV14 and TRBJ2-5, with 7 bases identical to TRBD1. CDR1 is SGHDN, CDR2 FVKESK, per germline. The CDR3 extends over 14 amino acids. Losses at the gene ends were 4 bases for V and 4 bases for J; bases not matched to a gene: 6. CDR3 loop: CASSPWAGGETQYF. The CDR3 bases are TGTGCCAGCAGCCCCTGGGCAGGGGGAGAGACCCAGTACTTC.

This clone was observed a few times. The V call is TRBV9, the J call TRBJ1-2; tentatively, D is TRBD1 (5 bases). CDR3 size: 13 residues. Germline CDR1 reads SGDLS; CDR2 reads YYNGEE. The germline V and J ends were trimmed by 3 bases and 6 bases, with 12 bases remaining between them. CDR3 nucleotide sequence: TGTGCCAGCAGCGCGGGGGGGACTGATGGCTACACCTTC. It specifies CASSAGGTDGYTF.

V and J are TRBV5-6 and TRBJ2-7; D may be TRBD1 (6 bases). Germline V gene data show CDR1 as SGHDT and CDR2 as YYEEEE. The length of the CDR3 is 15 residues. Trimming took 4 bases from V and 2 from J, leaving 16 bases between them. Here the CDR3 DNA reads TGTGCCAGCAGCCCCTTAGGACAGCGGACCTACGAGCAGTACTTC. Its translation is CASSPLGQRTYEQYF.